The 20 T cell receptor beta chains below were found in one sample sequenced in a study of cytomegalovirus exposure and HLA in healthy donors. Researchers ran the PCR with 60 Vbeta and 13 Jbeta primers. Sequencing used immunoSEQ multiplex PCR; TCRdb keeps in-frame clones, though not all of them. The sample yields just over 60,000 clones, around 87% seen once. Sequencing was carried out using PBMCs. These TCRs come from a man between 18 and 35 years old in good health and CMV-seronegative.

The CDR3 sequence is CASSPPSGDAQYF. The CDR3 DNA sequence: TGTGCCAGCTCACCACCATCAGGGGACGCGCAGTACTTC. V usage is TRBV18 and J usage is TRBJ2-7; D perhaps matches TRBD1 (6 bases). CDR3 length: 13 amino acids. From germline, CDR1 is KGHSH and CDR2 LQKENI. Between the trimmed V and J ends, which lost 0 bases and 9 bases, there was a span of 12 bases.

The chain has TRBV7-6 and TRBJ2-1, with TRBD1 identical over 11 bases. V lost 4 bases, J lost 4 bases, and 3 bases stayed unmatched. The CDR3 is 15 residues long. The germline CDR1 and CDR2 sequences are SGHVS and FNYEAQ. The CDR3 DNA follows: TGTGCCAGCAGCTCCCGGGACAGGGGGTACAATGAGCAGTTCTTC. Protein product: CASSSRDRGYNEQFF.

The chain joins TRBV27 to TRBJ1-4; D possibly corresponds to TRBD1 (5 bases). The V end lost 5 bases, the J end lost 5 bases, and 9 bases lay between the germline ends. The CDR3 extends over 13 amino acids. Germline CDR1 is MNHEY and CDR2 is SMNVEV (reference sequence). The CDR3 here is CASSEDRNEKLFF. The CDR3 DNA is TGTGCCAGCAGTGAAGACAGAAATGAAAAACTGTTTTTT.

The V gene is TRBV10-1, the J gene TRBJ1-1; 7 bases line up with TRBD1. J lost 3 bases, V lost 8 bases, and 12 bases had no gene match. From germline, CDR1 is WNHNN and CDR2 SYGVQD (reference sequence). CDR3 length equals 15 residues. Here the CDR3 DNA reads TGCGCCAGCCGAGGCCAGACAGGGTTGGACACTGAAGCTTTCTTT. It encodes CASRGQTGLDTEAFF.

The V gene is TRBV10-1, the J gene TRBJ1-1; TRBD1 matches 10 bases. Germline assignment: CDR1 WNHNN and CDR2 SYGVQD (reference sequence). Trimming took 7 bases from V and 5 from J; bases not matched to a gene: 13. CDR3 size: 16 residues. CDR3 sequence (DNA): TGCGCCAGCATGAGCCAACCGAAGGACAGGGGGACTGAAGCTTTCTTT. Protein: CASMSQPKDRGTEAFF.

The chain joins TRBV5-4 to TRBJ2-3, with D uncertain. The CDR3 is made up of 16 amino acids. Trimming shortened V by 3 bases and J by 9 bases, and 23 bases separated the two germline ends. The germline gives CDR1 SGHNT, CDR2 YYREEE (reference sequence). The CDR3 protein is CASSSRMVETQITQYF. DNA for the CDR3: TGTGCCAGCAGCTCTCGGATGGTGGAGACCCAGATAACGCAGTATTTT.

The chain recombines TRBV12-5 with TRBJ1-1; possible D gene TRBD1, 6 bases. CDR3 length: 13 residues. Germline V gene data show CDR1 as LGHNT and CDR2 as FRNRAP. Trimming shortened V by 2 bases and J by 3 bases, and 7 bases separated the two germline ends. CDR3 coding DNA: TGTGCTAGTGGTTTGTACAGGGACACTGAAGCTTTCTTT. Residues: CASGLYRDTEAFF.

This chain uses TRBV6-1 with TRBJ1-5; no firm D call. The V gene lost 2 bases and the J gene lost 4 bases, with 6 bases spanning the gap. This CDR3 spans 13 amino acids. Per germline, CDR1 MNHNS and CDR2 SASEGT. The DNA for the CDR3 is TGTGCCAGCAGTGAAAAGGAGAATCAGCCCCAGCATTTT. Its protein is CASSEKENQPQHF.

Comment on this clone: One end of the junction does not line up with germline, which may come from a read error. The chain couples TRBV28 to TRBJ1-2, with D perhaps TRBD1 (5 bases). The CDR3 is 13 amino acids. Germline V gene sequence: CDR1 MDHEN, CDR2 SYDVKM. As DNA, the CDR3 is TGTGCCAGCAGTTTACCTTTGGTGCAGGGCCAACCCTTC. Its protein product is CASSLPLVQGQPF.

With regard to this clone: This sample also contains other DNA sequences that code for the same CDR3. V gene TRBV6-6 combines with J gene TRBJ2-7, with a weak D call TRBD1 (5 bases). V lost 4 bases, J lost 5 bases, and 6 bases lay in between. This CDR3 is built from 11 residues. Germline V CDR1 and CDR2: MNHNY, SVGAGI (reference sequence). The CDR3 coding sequence is TGTGCCAGCAGTTTCAGGGACGAGCAGTACTTC. It encodes CASSFRDEQYF.

V is TRBV6-5 and J is TRBJ2-1; 7 positions agree with TRBD1. Germline V gene lookup returns CDR1 MNHEY and CDR2 SVGAGI. The CDR3 totals 15 residues. V gave up 2 bases and J gave up 1 base; unmatched junction bases: 2. The CDR3 protein is CASSYGTDSYNEQFF. The CDR3 DNA reads TGTGCCAGCAGTTACGGGACAGATTCCTACAATGAGCAGTTCTTC.

CDR3 nucleotides: TGCGCCAGCAGCTGGACAGGGGAGTTTGACTATGGCTACACCTTC. It is translated as CASSWTGEFDYGYTF. The chain carries TRBV5-1 and TRBJ1-2; 9 bases map to TRBD1. The trim removed 3 bases at V and 3 bases at J, leaving 6 bases unmatched. Germline V CDR1 and CDR2: SGHRS, YFSETQ. The CDR3 has 15 amino acids.

A few counts support this clone. The rearrangement links TRBV28 to TRBJ2-6, with 8 bases aligning to TRBD1. Germline assignment: CDR1 MDHEN and CDR2 SYDVKM. After removal of 8 bases from V and 1 base from J, the junction contained 7 bases not matched to a gene. The length of the CDR3 is 16 residues. CDR3 in amino acids: CASGRQGTSGANVLTF. The CDR3 DNA sequence: TGTGCCAGCGGCAGACAGGGGACTTCTGGGGCCAACGTCCTGACTTTC.

This clone was seen just once. The rearrangement links TRBV2 to TRBJ2-1; TRBD1 matches 7 bases. J lost 0 bases, V lost 6 bases, and 14 bases had no gene match. This CDR3 contains 18 residues. CDR1 and CDR2 (germline): SNHLY, FYNNEI. The CDR3 bases are TGTGCCAGCAGGGGGGACAGACCCCATCTGAGCTCCTACAATGAGCAGTTCTTC. Amino acid sequence: CASRGDRPHLSSYNEQFF.

The chain is built from TRBV29-1 and TRBJ1-1; D gene unclear. This CDR3 is built from 12 residues. The germline CDR1 and CDR2 sequences are SQVTM and ANQGSEA. The V end lost 2 bases, the J end lost 0 bases, and 4 bases lay between the germline ends. The CDR3 reads CSVERVNTEAFF. As DNA, the CDR3 is TGCAGCGTTGAACGAGTGAACACTGAAGCTTTCTTT. The full variable domain, its missing parts supplied by reference TRBV29-1 and TRBJ1-1, is SAVISQKPSRDICQRGTSLTIQCQVDSQVTMMFWYRQQPGQSLTLIATANQGSEATYESGFVIDKFPISRPNLTFSTLTVSNMSPEDSSIYLCSVERVNTEAFFGQGTRLTVV.

The chain uses TRBV5-1 and TRBJ2-5; 11 nucleotides agree with TRBD1. The V segment lost 4 bases and the J segment 4 bases; nucleotides outside the gene matches: 3. Germline values: CDR1 SGHRS, CDR2 YFSETQ. The CDR3 contains 14 residues. The chain's CDR3 is CASSTGQGGETQYF. DNA of the CDR3: TGCGCCAGCAGCACGGGACAGGGGGGAGAGACCCAGTACTTC. The full variable domain, with the rest looked up from reference TRBV5-1 and TRBJ2-5, is KAGVTQTPRYLIKTRGQQVTLSCSPISGHRSVSWYQQTPGQGLQFLFEYFSETQRNKGNFPGRFSGRQFSNSRSEMNVSTLELGDSALYLCASSTGQGGETQYFGPGTRLLVL.

The chain uses TRBV25-1 and TRBJ1-2, with D unresolved. Germline V lookup: CDR1 MGHDK, CDR2 SYGVNS. The germline V and J ends were trimmed by 4 bases and 6 bases, with 6 bases remaining between them. There are 11 residues in the CDR3. This CDR3 is CASSAGDGYTF. In DNA, the CDR3 is TGTGCCAGCAGTGCGGGAGATGGCTACACCTTC.

The CDR3 region has the DNA TGTGCCAGCAGCTTAAGATGGGGCAGGGATCAGCCCCAGCATTTT. This encodes CASSLRWGRDQPQHF. The chain uses TRBV11-2 and TRBJ1-5, with D maybe TRBD1 (5 bases). Germline V lookup: CDR1 SGHAT, CDR2 FQNNGV. There are 15 residues in the CDR3. With 2 bases removed from V and 5 bases from J, the gap between germline ends came to 13 bases.

The chain couples TRBV11-1 to TRBJ2-7; D is possibly TRBD2 (5 bases). The length of the CDR3 is 13 residues. V lost 5 bases, J lost 7 bases, and 15 bases lay in between. The V gene's germline CDR1 is SGHAT and CDR2 FQDESV (reference sequence). The CDR3 bases are TGTGCCAGCAGCCGTAGCGAGGGCTGGGAGCAGTACTTC. This sequence encodes CASSRSEGWEQYF.

This clone was detected only once. This chain uses TRBV19 with TRBJ1-1; possible D gene TRBD1, 6 bases. The V and J ends lost 6 bases and 5 bases respectively, with 13 bases between them. Looked up from germline, CDR1 is LNHDA and CDR2 is SQIVND (reference sequence). The CDR3 covers 13 residues. The CDR3 sequence is CASSQGIATEAFF. Here the CDR3 DNA reads TGTGCCAGTAGCCAGGGGATTGCGACTGAAGCTTTCTTT.